These T cell receptor beta chains were read from a single sample in a study of graft-versus-host responses after intestinal transplantation. Their recognized antigens are unknown. Produced via immunoSEQ multiplex PCR; TCRdb's table is partial and in-frame only. The profile shows under 65,000 clones, around 93% of them singletons. Sample: unstimulated CD4+ T cells sorted from spleen or lymph node cells, taken before transplant. Source of these receptors: a human donor who was the organ donor for an intestinal transplant. CDR3s include the opening cysteine and the closing phenylalanine or tryptophan. Fields, in order: D gene, J gene, V gene, clone size, CDR3 protein, CDR3 DNA. A D gene is named only where the DNA matches it firmly. Clone size is given for some rows only: seen once, a few or many times, or a class if the clone is expanded.

D gene: TRBD2; J gene: TRBJ2-3; V gene: TRBV9; clone size: -; CDR3 protein: CASSGLAGYTDTQYF; CDR3 DNA: TGTGCCAGCAGCGGACTAGCGGGGTACACAGATACGCAGTATTTT
D gene: -; J gene: TRBJ2-7; V gene: TRBV7-9; clone size: -; CDR3 protein: CASSLIRLGTSDEQYF; CDR3 DNA: TGTGCCAGCAGCTTAATAAGACTAGGCACGTCGGACGAGCAGTACTTC
D gene: TRBD1; J gene: TRBJ1-2; V gene: TRBV7-2; clone size: -; CDR3 protein: CASSLEGARYGYTF; CDR3 DNA: TGTGCCAGCAGCTTAGAGGGGGCGCGGTATGGCTACACCTTC
D gene: TRBD2; J gene: TRBJ2-5; V gene: TRBV5-4; clone size: -; CDR3 protein: CASRLAGQETQYF; CDR3 DNA: TGTGCCAGCAGACTAGCGGGGCAAGAGACCCAGTACTTC
D gene: -; J gene: TRBJ2-7; V gene: TRBV5-1; clone size: -; CDR3 protein: CASSLGRVREQYF; CDR3 DNA: TGCGCCAGCAGCTTAGGGCGGGTCCGCGAGCAGTACTTC
D gene: TRBD2; J gene: TRBJ2-7; V gene: TRBV29-1; clone size: -; CDR3 protein: CSVARLAGSSSYEQYF; CDR3 DNA: TGCAGCGTCGCTAGACTAGCGGGGTCTTCCTCCTACGAGCAGTACTTC
D gene: TRBD1; J gene: TRBJ2-7; V gene: TRBV7-2; clone size: -; CDR3 protein: CASSLIGQGPYEQYF; CDR3 DNA: TGTGCCAGCAGCTTAATAGGACAGGGACCCTACGAGCAGTACTTC
D gene: -; J gene: TRBJ1-2; V gene: TRBV7-2; clone size: -; CDR3 protein: CASSLGWPGAGGYTF; CDR3 DNA: TGTGCCAGCAGCTTAGGTTGGCCGGGGGCAGGCGGCTACACCTTC
D gene: -; J gene: TRBJ1-2; V gene: TRBV18; clone size: -; CDR3 protein: CASSPSADYGYTF; CDR3 DNA: TGTGCCAGCTCACCATCCGCTGATTATGGCTACACCTTC
D gene: TRBD1; J gene: TRBJ2-5; V gene: TRBV11-2; clone size: -; CDR3 protein: CASTDNFLRDRGPKTQYF; CDR3 DNA: TGTGCCAGCACCGATAACTTTTTACGGGACAGGGGGCCAAAGACCCAGTACTTC
D gene: -; J gene: TRBJ1-2; V gene: TRBV29-1; clone size: -; CDR3 protein: CSVAGTAPNYGYTF; CDR3 DNA: TGCAGCGTTGCTGGGACGGCGCCTAACTATGGCTACACCTTC
D gene: TRBD1; J gene: TRBJ1-6; V gene: TRBV5-4; clone size: -; CDR3 protein: CASSLETGGYNSPLHF; CDR3 DNA: TGTGCCAGCAGCTTAGAGACAGGGGGCTATAATTCACCCCTCCACTTT
D gene: -; J gene: TRBJ1-3; V gene: TRBV10-3; clone size: -; CDR3 protein: CAISPSSGNTIYF; CDR3 DNA: TGTGCCATCAGTCCGAGCTCTGGAAACACCATATATTTT
D gene: -; J gene: TRBJ2-7; V gene: TRBV11-3; clone size: once; CDR3 protein: CASSLPDSYSSYEQYF; CDR3 DNA: TGTGCCAGCAGCCTTCCCGACTCTTACTCTAGCTACGAGCAGTACTTC
D gene: -; J gene: TRBJ2-4; V gene: TRBV2; clone size: few; CDR3 protein: CASRGGLAKNIQYF; CDR3 DNA: TGTGCCAGCAGGGGCGGGTTAGCCAAAAACATTCAGTACTTC
D gene: -; J gene: TRBJ1-1; V gene: TRBV25-1; clone size: -; CDR3 protein: CASSPRRGGGLTEAFF; CDR3 DNA: TGTGCCAGCAGCCCCCGGCGGGGGGGAGGCTTGACTGAAGCTTTCTTT
D gene: TRBD1; J gene: TRBJ2-5; V gene: TRBV7-2; clone size: -; CDR3 protein: CASSLDRGPGTQYF; CDR3 DNA: TGTGCCAGCAGCTTAGATAGGGGGCCAGGGACCCAGTACTTC
D gene: TRBD2; J gene: TRBJ2-5; V gene: TRBV7-2; clone size: -; CDR3 protein: CASSPRRTSGGSYGETQYF; CDR3 DNA: TGTGCCAGCAGCCCGAGGCGTACTAGCGGGGGAAGCTACGGGGAGACCCAGTACTTC
D gene: TRBD1; J gene: TRBJ2-4; V gene: TRBV11-2; clone size: -; CDR3 protein: CASSLPRTGWTNIQYF; CDR3 DNA: TGTGCCAGCAGCTTACCGCGGACAGGGTGGACAAACATTCAGTACTTC
D gene: -; J gene: TRBJ1-5; V gene: TRBV15; clone size: -; CDR3 protein: CATSRREYQPQHF; CDR3 DNA: TGTGCCACCAGCAGGCGGGAGTATCAGCCCCAGCATTTT
D gene: -; J gene: TRBJ1-6; V gene: TRBV6-5; clone size: -; CDR3 protein: CASGKGGYNSPLHF; CDR3 DNA: TGTGCCAGCGGAAAAGGGGGCTATAATTCACCCCTCCACTTT
D gene: TRBD2; J gene: TRBJ2-3; V gene: TRBV7-9; clone size: once; CDR3 protein: CASSSSSGGATAQYF; CDR3 DNA: TGTGCCAGCAGCTCATCTAGCGGGGGGGCCACGGCGCAGTATTTT
D gene: -; J gene: TRBJ2-3; V gene: TRBV7-2; clone size: once; CDR3 protein: CASSLVVTDTQYF; CDR3 DNA: TGTGCCAGCAGCTTAGTGGTTACGGATACGCAGTATTTT
D gene: -; J gene: TRBJ2-7; V gene: TRBV7-2; clone size: -; CDR3 protein: CASSLRWGGQAYEQYF; CDR3 DNA: TGTGCCAGCAGCTTAAGATGGGGGGGCCAGGCGTACGAGCAGTACTTC
D gene: -; J gene: TRBJ1-2; V gene: TRBV7-2; clone size: -; CDR3 protein: CASSYRPTSNYGYTF; CDR3 DNA: TGTGCCAGCAGCTATCGGCCGACGAGCAATTATGGCTACACCTTC
D gene: -; J gene: TRBJ1-5; V gene: TRBV27; clone size: once; CDR3 protein: CASSPQEFNQPQHF; CDR3 DNA: TGTGCCAGCAGCCCTCAGGAGTTCAATCAGCCCCAGCATTTT
D gene: -; J gene: TRBJ1-6; V gene: TRBV6-5; clone size: -; CDR3 protein: CATSKGNFSPLHF; CDR3 DNA: TGTGCCACCTCGAAGGGAAATTTTTCACCCCTCCACTTT
D gene: -; J gene: TRBJ1-2; V gene: TRBV7-9; clone size: few; CDR3 protein: CASSLVEHGYTF; CDR3 DNA: TGTGCCAGCAGCTTAGTGGAGCATGGCTACACCTTC
D gene: -; J gene: TRBJ2-3; V gene: TRBV9; clone size: -; CDR3 protein: CASSVDSTDTQYF; CDR3 DNA: TGTGCCAGCAGCGTAGACAGCACAGATACGCAGTATTTT